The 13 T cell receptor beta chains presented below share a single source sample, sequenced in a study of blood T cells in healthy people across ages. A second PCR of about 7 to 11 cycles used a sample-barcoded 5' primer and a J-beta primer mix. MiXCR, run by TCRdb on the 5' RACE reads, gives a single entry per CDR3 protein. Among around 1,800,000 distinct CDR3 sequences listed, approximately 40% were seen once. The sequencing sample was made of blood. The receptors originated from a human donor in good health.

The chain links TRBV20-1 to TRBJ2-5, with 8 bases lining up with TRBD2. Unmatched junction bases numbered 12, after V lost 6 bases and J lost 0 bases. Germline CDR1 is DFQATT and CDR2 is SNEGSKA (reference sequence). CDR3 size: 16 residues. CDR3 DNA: TGCAGTGCCCTAACAAGCGGACTAGCCCACCAAGAGACCCAGTACTTC. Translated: CSALTSGLAHQETQYF.

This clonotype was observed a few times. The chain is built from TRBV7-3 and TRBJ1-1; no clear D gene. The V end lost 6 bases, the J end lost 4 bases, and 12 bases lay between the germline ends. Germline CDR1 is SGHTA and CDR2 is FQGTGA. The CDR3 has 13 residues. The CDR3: CASSKYSGTEAFF. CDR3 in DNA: TGTGCCAGCAGTAAATACTCGGGCACTGAAGCTTTCTTT.

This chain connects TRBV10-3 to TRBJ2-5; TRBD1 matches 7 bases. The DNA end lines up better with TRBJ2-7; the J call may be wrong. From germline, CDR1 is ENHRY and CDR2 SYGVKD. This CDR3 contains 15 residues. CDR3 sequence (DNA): TGTGCCATCAGGGACTTCCTGACAGGGAGATACGAGCAGTACTTC. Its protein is CAIRDFLTGRYEQYF.

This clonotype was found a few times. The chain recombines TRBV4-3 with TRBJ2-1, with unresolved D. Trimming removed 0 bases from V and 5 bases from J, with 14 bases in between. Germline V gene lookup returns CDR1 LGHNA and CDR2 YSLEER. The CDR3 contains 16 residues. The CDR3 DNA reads TGCGCCAGCAGCCAAGATGGGTCCCTCCTAAACAATGAGCAGTTCTTC. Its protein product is CASSQDGSLLNNEQFF.

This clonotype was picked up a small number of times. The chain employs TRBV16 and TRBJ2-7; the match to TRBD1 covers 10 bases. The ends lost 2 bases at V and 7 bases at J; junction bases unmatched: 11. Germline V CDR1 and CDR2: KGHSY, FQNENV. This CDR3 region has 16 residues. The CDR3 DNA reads TGTGCCAGCAGCCAAGGACAGGGGGGATCGTCAGGGGAGCAGTACTTC. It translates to CASSQGQGGSSGEQYF.

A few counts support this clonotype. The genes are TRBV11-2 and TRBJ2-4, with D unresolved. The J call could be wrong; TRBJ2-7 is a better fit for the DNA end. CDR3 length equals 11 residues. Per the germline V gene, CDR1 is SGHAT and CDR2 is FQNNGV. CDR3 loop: CASSWSSEQYF. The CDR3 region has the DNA TGTGCCAGCAGCTGGAGCTCCGAGCAGTACTTC.

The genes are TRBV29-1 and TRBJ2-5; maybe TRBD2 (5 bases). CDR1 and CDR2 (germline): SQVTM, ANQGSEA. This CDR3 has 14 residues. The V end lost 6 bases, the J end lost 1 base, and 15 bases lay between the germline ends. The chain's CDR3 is CSVASWALQETQYF. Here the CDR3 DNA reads TGCAGCGTGGCTAGCTGGGCCCTCCAAGAGACCCAGTACTTC.

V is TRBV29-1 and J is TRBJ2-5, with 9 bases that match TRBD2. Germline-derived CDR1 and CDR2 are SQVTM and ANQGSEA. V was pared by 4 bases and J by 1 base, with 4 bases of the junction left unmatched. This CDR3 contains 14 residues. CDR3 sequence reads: CSVAGRGGQETQYF. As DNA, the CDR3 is TGCAGCGTTGCGGGGCGGGGGGGCCAAGAGACCCAGTACTTC.

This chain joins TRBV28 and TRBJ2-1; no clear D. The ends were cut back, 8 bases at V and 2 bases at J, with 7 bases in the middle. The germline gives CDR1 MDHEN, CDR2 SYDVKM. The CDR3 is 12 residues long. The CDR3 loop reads CASRIPYNEQFF. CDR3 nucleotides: TGTGCCAGCCGAATCCCCTACAATGAGCAGTTCTTC. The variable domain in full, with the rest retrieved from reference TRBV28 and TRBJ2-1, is DVKVTQSSRYLVKRTGEKVFLECVQDMDHENMFWYRQDPGLGLRLIYFSYDVKMKEKGDIPEGYSVSREKKERFSLILESASTNQTSMYLCASRIPYNEQFFGPGTRLTVL.

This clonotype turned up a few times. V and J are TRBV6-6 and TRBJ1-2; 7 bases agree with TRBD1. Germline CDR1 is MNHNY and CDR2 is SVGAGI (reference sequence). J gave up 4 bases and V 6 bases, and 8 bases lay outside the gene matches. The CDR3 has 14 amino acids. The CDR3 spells CASRPSGQTYGYTF. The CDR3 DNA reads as TGTGCCAGCAGGCCCTCGGGACAGACCTATGGCTACACCTTC.

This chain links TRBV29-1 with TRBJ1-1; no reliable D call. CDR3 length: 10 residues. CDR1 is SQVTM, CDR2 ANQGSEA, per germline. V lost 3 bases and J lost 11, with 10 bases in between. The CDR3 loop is CSVDEVGAFF. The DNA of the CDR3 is TGCAGCGTTGACGAGGTTGGGGCTTTCTTT.

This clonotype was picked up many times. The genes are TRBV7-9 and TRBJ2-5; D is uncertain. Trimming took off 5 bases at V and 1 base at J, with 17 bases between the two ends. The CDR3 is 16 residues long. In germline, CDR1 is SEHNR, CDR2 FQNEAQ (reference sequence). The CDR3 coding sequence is TGTGCCAGCAGCCCCGGGCAGTCACTTATCCAAGAGACCCAGTACTTC. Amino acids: CASSPGQSLIQETQYF.

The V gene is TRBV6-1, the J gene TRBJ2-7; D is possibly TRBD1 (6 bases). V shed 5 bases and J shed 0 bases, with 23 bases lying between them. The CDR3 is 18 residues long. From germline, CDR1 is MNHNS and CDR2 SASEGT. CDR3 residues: CASSTVDRNTFLSYEQYF. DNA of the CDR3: TGTGCCAGCAGTACGGTCGACAGGAATACCTTTCTCTCCTACGAGCAGTACTTC.